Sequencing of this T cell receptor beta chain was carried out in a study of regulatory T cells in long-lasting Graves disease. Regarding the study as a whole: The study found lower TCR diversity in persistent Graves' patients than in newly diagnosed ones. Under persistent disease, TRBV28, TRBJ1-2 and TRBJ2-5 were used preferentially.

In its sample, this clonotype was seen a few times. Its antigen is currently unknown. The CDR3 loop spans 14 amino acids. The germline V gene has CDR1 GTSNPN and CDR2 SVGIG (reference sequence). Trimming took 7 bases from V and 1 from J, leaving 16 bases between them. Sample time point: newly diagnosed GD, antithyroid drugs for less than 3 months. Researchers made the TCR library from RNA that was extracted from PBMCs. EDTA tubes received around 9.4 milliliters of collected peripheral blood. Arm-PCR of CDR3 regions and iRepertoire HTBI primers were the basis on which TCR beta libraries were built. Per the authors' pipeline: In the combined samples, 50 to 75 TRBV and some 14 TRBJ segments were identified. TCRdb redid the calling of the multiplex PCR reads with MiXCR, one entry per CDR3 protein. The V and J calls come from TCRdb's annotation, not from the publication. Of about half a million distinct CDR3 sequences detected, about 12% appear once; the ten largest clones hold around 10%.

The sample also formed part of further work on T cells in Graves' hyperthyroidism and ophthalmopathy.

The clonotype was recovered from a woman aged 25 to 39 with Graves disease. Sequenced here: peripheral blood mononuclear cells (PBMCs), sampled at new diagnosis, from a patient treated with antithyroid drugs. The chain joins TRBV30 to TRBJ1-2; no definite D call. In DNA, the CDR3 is TGTGCCTCCTATAGGCGGGTTCTTAACTATGGCTACACCTTC. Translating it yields CASYRRVLNYGYTF.